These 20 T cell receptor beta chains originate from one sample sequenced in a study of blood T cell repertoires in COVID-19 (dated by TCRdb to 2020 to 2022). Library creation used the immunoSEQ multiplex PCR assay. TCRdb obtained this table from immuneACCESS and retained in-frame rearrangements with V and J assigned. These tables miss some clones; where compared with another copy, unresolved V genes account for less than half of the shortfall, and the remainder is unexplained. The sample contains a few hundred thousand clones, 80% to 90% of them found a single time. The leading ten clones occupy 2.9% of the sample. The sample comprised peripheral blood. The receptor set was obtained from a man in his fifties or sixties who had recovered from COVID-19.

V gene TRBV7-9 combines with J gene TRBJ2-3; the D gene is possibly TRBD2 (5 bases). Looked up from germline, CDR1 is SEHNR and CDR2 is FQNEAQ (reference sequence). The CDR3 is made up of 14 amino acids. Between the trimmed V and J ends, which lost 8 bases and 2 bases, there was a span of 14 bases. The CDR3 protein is CASRRAEATDTQYF. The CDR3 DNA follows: TGTGCCAGCCGACGTGCGGAGGCCACAGATACGCAGTATTTT.

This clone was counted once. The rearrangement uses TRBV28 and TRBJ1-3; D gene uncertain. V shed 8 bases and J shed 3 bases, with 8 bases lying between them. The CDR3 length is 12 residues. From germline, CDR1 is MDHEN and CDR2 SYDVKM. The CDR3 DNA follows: TGTGCCAGCTCTACTGTTGGAAACACCATATATTTT. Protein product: CASSTVGNTIYF.

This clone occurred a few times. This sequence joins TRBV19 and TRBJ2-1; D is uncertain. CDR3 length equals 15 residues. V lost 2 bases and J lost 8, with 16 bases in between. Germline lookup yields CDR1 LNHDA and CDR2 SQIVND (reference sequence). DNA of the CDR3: TGTGCCAGTAGTATATACTCTCCAACCCGAGATGAGCAGTTCTTC. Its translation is CASSIYSPTRDEQFF.

CDR3 protein: CASSKDRGDDEQFF. The CDR3 coding sequence is TGTGCCAGCAGTAAGGACAGGGGAGATGATGAGCAGTTCTTC. V is TRBV2 and J is TRBJ2-1, with 9 bases that match TRBD1. V was pared by 5 bases and J by 8 bases, with 7 bases of the junction left unmatched. Germline lookup yields CDR1 SNHLY and CDR2 FYNNEI. The CDR3 length is 14 residues.

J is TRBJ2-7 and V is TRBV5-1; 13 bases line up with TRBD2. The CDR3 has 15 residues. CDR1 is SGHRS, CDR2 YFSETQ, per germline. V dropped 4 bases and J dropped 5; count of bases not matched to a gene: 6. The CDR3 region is CASSITSGRGDEQYF. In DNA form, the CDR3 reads TGCGCCAGCAGCATAACTAGCGGGAGGGGTGACGAGCAGTACTTC.

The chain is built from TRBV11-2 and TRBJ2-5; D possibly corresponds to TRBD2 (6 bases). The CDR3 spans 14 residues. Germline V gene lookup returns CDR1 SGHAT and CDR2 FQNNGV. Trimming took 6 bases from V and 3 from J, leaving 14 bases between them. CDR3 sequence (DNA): TGTGCCAGCAGGTCTCTTAGCGGCGAAGAGACCCAGTACTTC. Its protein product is CASRSLSGEETQYF.

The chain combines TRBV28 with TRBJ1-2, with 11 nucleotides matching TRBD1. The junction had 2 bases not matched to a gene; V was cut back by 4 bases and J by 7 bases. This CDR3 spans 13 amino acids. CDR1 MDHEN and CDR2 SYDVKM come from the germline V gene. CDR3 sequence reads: CASSWTGGAGYTF. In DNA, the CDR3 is TGTGCCAGCAGTTGGACAGGGGGCGCTGGCTACACCTTC.

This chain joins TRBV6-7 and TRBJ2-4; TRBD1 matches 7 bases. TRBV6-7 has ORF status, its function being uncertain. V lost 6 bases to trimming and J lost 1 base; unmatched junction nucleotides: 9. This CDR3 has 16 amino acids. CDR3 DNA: TGTGCCAGCAGCCCTAAAGACAGGGCGGCCAAAAACATTCAGTACTTC. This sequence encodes CASSPKDRAAKNIQYF.

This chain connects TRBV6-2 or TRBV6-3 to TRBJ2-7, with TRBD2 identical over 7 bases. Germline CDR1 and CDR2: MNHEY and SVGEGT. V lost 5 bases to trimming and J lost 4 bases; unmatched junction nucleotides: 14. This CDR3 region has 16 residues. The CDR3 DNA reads TGTGCCAGCAGTAGTTTCCTGGCGGGAGTGGGGTACGAGCAGTACTTC. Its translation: CASSSFLAGVGYEQYF.

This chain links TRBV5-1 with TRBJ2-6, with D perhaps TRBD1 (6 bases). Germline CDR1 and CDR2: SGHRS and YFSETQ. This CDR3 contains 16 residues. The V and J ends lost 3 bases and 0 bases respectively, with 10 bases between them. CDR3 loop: CASSSGHNSGANVLTF. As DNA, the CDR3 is TGCGCCAGCAGCTCGGGACATAACTCTGGGGCCAACGTCCTGACTTTC. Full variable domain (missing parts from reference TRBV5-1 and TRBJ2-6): KAGVTQTPRYLIKTRGQQVTLSCSPISGHRSVSWYQQTPGQGLQFLFEYFSETQRNKGNFPGRFSGRQFSNSRSEMNVSTLELGDSALYLCASSSGHNSGANVLTFGAGSRLTVL.

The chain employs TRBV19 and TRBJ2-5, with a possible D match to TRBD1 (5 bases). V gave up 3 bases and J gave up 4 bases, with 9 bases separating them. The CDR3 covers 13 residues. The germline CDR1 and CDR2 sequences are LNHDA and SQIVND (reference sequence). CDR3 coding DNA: TGTGCCAGTAGTATGGGGCAACCAGAGACCCAGTACTTC. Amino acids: CASSMGQPETQYF. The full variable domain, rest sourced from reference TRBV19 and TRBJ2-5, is DGGITQSPKYLFRKEGQNVTLSCEQNLNHDAMYWYRQDPGQGLRLIYYSQIVNDFQKGDIAEGYSVSREKKESFPLTVTSAQKNPTAFYLCASSMGQPETQYFGPGTRLLVL.

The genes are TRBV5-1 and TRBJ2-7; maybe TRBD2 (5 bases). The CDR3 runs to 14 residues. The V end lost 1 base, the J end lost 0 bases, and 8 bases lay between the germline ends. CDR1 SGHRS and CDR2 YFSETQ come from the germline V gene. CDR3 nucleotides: TGCGCCAGCAGCTTGAGCGGAGACTCCTACGAGCAGTACTTC. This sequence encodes CASSLSGDSYEQYF. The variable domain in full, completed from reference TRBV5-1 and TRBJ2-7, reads KAGVTQTPRYLIKTRGQQVTLSCSPISGHRSVSWYQQTPGQGLQFLFEYFSETQRNKGNFPGRFSGRQFSNSRSEMNVSTLELGDSALYLCASSLSGDSYEQYFGPGTRLTVT.

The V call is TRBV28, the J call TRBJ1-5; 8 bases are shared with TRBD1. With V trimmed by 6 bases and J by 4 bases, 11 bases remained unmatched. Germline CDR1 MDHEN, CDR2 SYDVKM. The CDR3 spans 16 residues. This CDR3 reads CASRIQGDGWNQPQHF. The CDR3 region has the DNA TGTGCCAGCAGGATACAGGGGGATGGTTGGAATCAGCCCCAGCATTTT.

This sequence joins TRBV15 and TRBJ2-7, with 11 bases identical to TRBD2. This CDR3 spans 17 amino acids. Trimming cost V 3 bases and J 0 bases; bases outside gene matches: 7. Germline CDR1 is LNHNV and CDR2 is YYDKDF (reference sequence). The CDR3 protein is CATSRGGTSGSSYEQYF. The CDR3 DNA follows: TGTGCCACCAGCAGGGGTGGGACTAGCGGAAGCTCCTACGAGCAGTACTTC.

CDR3 in DNA: TGTGCCAGCAGTGTATCGGGGGGCGGCCAGGATCGCTCTGGAAACACCATATATTTT. It is translated as CASSVSGGGQDRSGNTIYF. The chain uses TRBV6-1 and TRBJ1-3, with D perhaps matching TRBD1 (6 bases). Germline V gene lookup returns CDR1 MNHNS and CDR2 SASEGT. The CDR3 is made up of 19 amino acids. V was pared by 4 bases and J by 0 bases, with 22 bases between.

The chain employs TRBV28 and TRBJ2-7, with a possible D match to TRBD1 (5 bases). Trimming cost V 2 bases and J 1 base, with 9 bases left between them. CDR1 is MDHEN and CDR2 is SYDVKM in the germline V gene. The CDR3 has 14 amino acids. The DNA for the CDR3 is TGTGCCAGCAGTTTAACACAGGCATCCTACGAGCAGTACTTC. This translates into CASSLTQASYEQYF.

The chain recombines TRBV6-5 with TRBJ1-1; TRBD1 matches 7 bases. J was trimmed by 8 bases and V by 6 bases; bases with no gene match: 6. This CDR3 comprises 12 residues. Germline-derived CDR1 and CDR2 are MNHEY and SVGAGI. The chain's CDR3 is CASSQQGREAFF. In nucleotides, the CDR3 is TGTGCCAGCAGCCAACAGGGGCGAGAAGCTTTCTTT.

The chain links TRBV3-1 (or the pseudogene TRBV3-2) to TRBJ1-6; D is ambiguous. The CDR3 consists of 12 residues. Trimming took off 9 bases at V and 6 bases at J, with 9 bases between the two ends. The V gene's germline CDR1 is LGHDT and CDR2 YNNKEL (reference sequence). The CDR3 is CASSGFNSPLHF. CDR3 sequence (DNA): TGTGCCAGTTCCGGGTTTAATTCACCCCTCCACTTT.

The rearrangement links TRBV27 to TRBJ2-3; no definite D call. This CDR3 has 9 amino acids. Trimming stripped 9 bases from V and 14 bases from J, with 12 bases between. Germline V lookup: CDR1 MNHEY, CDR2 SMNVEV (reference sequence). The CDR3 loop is CASSPSPYF. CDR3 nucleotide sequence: TGTGCCAGTTCCCCCAGTCCGTATTTT.

The CDR3: CASSLQGRKTEAFF. The CDR3 DNA follows: TGTGCCAGCAGTCTACAGGGTAGAAAAACTGAAGCTTTCTTT. The chain recombines TRBV28 with TRBJ1-1, with D perhaps TRBD1 (6 bases). Germline lookup yields CDR1 MDHEN and CDR2 SYDVKM. The V end was cut by 5 bases, the J end by 5 bases, with 15 bases between. This CDR3 spans 14 amino acids. The entire variable domain, with the rest obtained from reference TRBV28 and TRBJ1-1, is as follows: DVKVTQSSRYLVKRTGEKVFLECVQDMDHENMFWYRQDPGLGLRLIYFSYDVKMKEKGDIPEGYSVSREKKERFSLILESASTNQTSMYLCASSLQGRKTEAFFGQGTRLTVV.